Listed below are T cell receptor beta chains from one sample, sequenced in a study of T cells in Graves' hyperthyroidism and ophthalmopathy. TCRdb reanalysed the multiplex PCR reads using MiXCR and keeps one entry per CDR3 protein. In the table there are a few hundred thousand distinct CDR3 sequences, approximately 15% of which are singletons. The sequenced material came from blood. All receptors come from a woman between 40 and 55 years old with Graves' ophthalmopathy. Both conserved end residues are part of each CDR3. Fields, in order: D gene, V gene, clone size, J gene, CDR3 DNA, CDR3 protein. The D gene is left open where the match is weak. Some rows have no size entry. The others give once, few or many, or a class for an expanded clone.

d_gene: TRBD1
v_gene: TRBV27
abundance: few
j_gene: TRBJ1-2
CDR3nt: TGTGCCAGCAGTCCGACAGGGGGCCTCTATGGCTACACCTTC
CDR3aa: CASSPTGGLYGYTF

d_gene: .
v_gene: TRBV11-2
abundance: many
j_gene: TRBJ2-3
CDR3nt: TGTGCCAGCAGCCTTGGCCAAGATACGCAGTATTTT
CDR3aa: CASSLGQDTQYF

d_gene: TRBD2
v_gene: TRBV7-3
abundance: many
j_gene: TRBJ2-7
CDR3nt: TGTGCCAGCAGCCCGGGACTAGCGGGAGGGATGGAGCAGTACTTC
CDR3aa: CASSPGLAGGMEQYF

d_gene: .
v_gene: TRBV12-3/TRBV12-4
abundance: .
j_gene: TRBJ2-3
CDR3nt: TGCGCCAGCAGACCCGTGGCGGGCACAGATACGCAGTATTTT
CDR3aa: CASRPVAGTDTQYF

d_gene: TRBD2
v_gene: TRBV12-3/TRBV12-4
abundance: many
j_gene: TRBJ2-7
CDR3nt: TGTGCCACCTCAAGCGGGAGGTTGTCCTACGAGCAGTACTTC
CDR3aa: CATSSGRLSYEQYF

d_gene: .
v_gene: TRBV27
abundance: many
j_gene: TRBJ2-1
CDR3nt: TGTGCCAGCAGTTCCCCGATGGGGTACAATGAGCAGTTCTTC
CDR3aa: CASSSPMGYNEQFF

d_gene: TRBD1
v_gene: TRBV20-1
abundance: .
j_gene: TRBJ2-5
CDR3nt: TGCAGTGGAAGGGGGCTCCAAGAGACCCAGTACTTC
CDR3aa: CSGRGLQETQYF

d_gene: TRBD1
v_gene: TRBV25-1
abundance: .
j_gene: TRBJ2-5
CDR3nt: TGTGCCAGCATAACGACAGGGTACCAAGAGACCCAGTACTTC
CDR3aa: CASITTGYQETQYF

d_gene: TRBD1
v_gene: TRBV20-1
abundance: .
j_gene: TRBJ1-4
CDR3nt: TGCAGTGCTAAAGATTACAGGGGTCTAGGTGAAAAACTGTTTTTT
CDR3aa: CSAKDYRGLGEKLFF

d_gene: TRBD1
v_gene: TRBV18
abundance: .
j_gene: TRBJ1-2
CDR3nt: TGTGCCAGCTCACCTAGATCGGGACAGGGAATGATCGGCTACACCTTC
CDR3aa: CASSPRSGQGMIGYTF

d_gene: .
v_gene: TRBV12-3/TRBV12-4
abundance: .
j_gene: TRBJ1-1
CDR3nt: TGTGCCAGCAGTAGAAGGGGGGCTGGGGCTAACGGAGCTTTCTTT
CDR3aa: CASSRRGAGANGAFF

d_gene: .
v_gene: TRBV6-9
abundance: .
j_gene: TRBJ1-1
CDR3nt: TGTGCCAGCAGTTACTTGGGGGCCACTGAAGCTTTCTTT
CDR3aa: CASSYLGATEAFF

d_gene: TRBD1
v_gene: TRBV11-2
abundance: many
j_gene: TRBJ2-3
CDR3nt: TGTGCCAGCAGCTTACAGGGACAGGGGGCTGGAGATACGCAGTATTTT
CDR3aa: CASSLQGQGAGDTQYF

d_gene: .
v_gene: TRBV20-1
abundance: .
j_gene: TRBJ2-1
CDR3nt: TGCAGTGCTGCCAACGAGAGGGCCGGGAATGAGCAGTTCTTC
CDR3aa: CSAANERAGNEQFF

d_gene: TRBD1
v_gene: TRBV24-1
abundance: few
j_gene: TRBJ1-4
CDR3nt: TGTGCCACCAGTGATTCTCTGGGACAGGGGGAGGAAAAACTGTTTTTT
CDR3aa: CATSDSLGQGEEKLFF

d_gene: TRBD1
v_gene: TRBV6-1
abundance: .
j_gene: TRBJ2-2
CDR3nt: TGTGCCAGCAGAACCGGACAGGGTAGCACCGGGGAGCTGTTTTTT
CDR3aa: CASRTGQGSTGELFF

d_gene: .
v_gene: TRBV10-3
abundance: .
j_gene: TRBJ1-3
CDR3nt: TGTGCCATCGGGTTTGACACCTCCTCTGGAAACACCATATATTTT
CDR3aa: CAIGFDTSSGNTIYF

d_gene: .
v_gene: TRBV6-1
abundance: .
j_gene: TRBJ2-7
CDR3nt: TGTGCCAGCAGTGAACCTACTAGGACAAGACTCATCTCCTACGAGCAGTACTTC
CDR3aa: CASSEPTRTRLISYEQYF

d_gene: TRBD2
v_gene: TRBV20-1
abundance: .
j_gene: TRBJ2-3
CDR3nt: TGCAGTGCTAGAGATCGTCAAGCGGGAGTAATATATACGCAGTATTTT
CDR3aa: CSARDRQAGVIYTQYF

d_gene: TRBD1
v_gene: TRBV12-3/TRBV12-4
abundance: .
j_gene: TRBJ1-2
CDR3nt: TGTGCCAGCAGTCCAAGAGGGGGCTCTAACTATGGCTACACCTTC
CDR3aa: CASSPRGGSNYGYTF

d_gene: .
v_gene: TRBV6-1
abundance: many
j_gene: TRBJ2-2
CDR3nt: TGTGCCAGCAGTGAAGAAGAGGGTAACACCGGGGAGCTGTTTTTT
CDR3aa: CASSEEEGNTGELFF

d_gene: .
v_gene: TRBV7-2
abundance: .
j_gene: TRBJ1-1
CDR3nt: TGTGCCAGCAGCACCCGCAGGGTCATGAACACTGAAGCTTTCTTT
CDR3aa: CASSTRRVMNTEAFF

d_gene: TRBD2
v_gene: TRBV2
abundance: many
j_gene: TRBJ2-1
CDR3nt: TGTGCCAGCAGTCATAGCGGGAACTACAATGAGCAGTTCTTC
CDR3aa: CASSHSGNYNEQFF

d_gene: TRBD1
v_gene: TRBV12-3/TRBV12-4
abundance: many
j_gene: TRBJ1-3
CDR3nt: TGTGCCAGCAGCTTACAACAGGGGGCTGGAAACACCATATATTTT
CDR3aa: CASSLQQGAGNTIYF

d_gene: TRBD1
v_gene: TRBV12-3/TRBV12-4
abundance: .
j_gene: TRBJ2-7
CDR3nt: TGTGCCAGCAGCCCGAGCGGGACAGGGGGCGAGCAGTACTTC
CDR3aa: CASSPSGTGGEQYF

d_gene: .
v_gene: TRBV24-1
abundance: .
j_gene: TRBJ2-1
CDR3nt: TGTGCCACCGCCCCGGGGGCAGGCAATGAGCAGTTCTTC
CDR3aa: CATAPGAGNEQFF